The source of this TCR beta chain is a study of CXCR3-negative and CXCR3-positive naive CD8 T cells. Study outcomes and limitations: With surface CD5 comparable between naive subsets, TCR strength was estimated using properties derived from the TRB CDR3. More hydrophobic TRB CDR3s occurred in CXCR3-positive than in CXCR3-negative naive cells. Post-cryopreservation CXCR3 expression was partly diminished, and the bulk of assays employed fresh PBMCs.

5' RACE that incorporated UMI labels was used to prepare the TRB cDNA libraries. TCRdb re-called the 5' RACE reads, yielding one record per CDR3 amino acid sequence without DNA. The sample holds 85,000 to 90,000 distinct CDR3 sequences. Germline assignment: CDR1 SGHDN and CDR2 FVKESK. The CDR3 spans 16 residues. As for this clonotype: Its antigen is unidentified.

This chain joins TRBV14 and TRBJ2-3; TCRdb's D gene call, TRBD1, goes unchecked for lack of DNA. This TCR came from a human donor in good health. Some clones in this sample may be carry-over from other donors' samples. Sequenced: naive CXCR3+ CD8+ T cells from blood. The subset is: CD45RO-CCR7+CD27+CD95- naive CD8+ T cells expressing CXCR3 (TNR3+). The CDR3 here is CASSQDIGGLTDTQYF.